This T cell receptor beta chain was identified in a study of blood T cell repertoires in COVID-19. Study background: Whether acute or convalescent, the COVID-19 samples came from the United States, Italy and Spain. The analysed material was cDNA or gDNA that came from T cells, B-cell-depleted T cells, or PBMCs.

Source study methods: The assay estimated nucleated cells by amplifying reference gene primers. The protocol was immunoSEQ multiplex PCR, while the TCRdb copy is restricted to in-frame clones and leaves out a portion. V and J calls and clone size follow that table, whereas D and trimming were derived from the DNA. The sample lists around 100,000 clones; roughly 84% were seen once. CDR1 and CDR2 from the germline V gene are LGHNA and YNFKEQ. Deletions cut 0 bases from V and 6 bases from J, with 7 bases between. This CDR3 comprises 13 residues. This TCR came from a human donor in a cohort sampled during active COVID-19. The sample consisted of peripheral blood. V and J are TRBV4-2 and TRBJ2-3; maybe TRBD2 (5 bases). CDR3 sequence (DNA): TGTGCCAGCAGCCAAGAGAGGGTTGATACGCAGTATTTT. As protein: CASSQERVDTQYF.